This is a list of T cell receptor beta chains from one sample in a study of T-cell reconstitution after alpha-beta-depleted transplantation in children. TCRdb fed the PCR reads into MiXCR, producing one record per CDR3 protein. Found here are about 300,000 distinct CDR3 sequences, 10% of them singletons; the top ten hold 7% to 9.5%. Material: PBMCs, obtained before TCRalphabeta/CD19-depleted stem cell transplant. These TCRs come from a boy younger than two with acute myeloid leukemia, due to receive a stem cell transplant. Each CDR3 is given with its conserved first and last residue. Fields, in order: J gene, clone size, V gene, D gene, CDR3 DNA, CDR3 protein. D genes are given only for firm matches. A row's size may be missing; if present it is once, few, many or a size class.

TRBJ2-1	few	TRBV7-3	TRBD2	TGTGCCAGCAGCAAGCCCGGGACTAGCAATGAGCAGTTCTTC	CASSKPGTSNEQFF
TRBJ1-1	many	TRBV7-9	-	TGTGCCAGCAGCTTAGACGGCCAAGTGGCTTTCTTT	CASSLDGQVAFF
TRBJ1-4	few	TRBV29-1	-	TGCAGTGGGGGGGGGGACGCTAATGAAAAACTGTTTTTT	CSGGGDANEKLFF
TRBJ2-1	many	TRBV7-9	TRBD1	TGTGCCAGCAGCTTACCCTTGGGACAGGGGAGTGAGCAGTTCTTC	CASSLPLGQGSEQFF
TRBJ2-4	many	TRBV6-5	-	TGTGCCAGCAGTTATACGACAGGAGCCAAAAACATTCAGTACTTC	CASSYTTGAKNIQYF
TRBJ2-1	-	TRBV20-1	-	TGCAGTGCTAGAGATTACAGCGGGCCCTACAATGAGCAGTTCTTC	CSARDYSGPYNEQFF
TRBJ2-1	many	TRBV11-2	-	TGTGCCAGCAGCTTAGATCGACGGGATGAGCAGTTCTTC	CASSLDRRDEQFF
TRBJ1-3	many	TRBV3-1	-	TGTGCCAGCAGCCACTTAAGGAACGGAAACACCATATATTTT	CASSHLRNGNTIYF
TRBJ2-7	many	TRBV6-7	-	TGTGCCTCCCGGGACGAGCAGTACTTC	CASRDEQYF
TRBJ2-7	-	TRBV21-1	-	TGTGCCAGCAGCAACTTGTTAGCGGGAGGGAGGGAGCAGTACTTC	CASSNLLAGGREQYF
TRBJ2-7	many	TRBV7-2	-	TGTGCCAGCAGCTTAGCGTCCAGTGCGGCCTACGAGCAGTACTTC	CASSLASSAAYEQYF
TRBJ1-1	-	TRBV28	-	TGTGCCAGCAGTTTATTGGGAAGGGGTTCCGACACTGAAGCTTTCTTT	CASSLLGRGSDTEAFF
TRBJ1-2	many	TRBV7-6	-	TGTGCCAGCAGCTTAGGACAGAACCACTATGGCTACACCTTC	CASSLGQNHYGYTF
TRBJ2-7	many	TRBV6-1	-	TGTGCCAGCAGTGGGACCTCTTCCTACGAGCAGTACTTC	CASSGTSSYEQYF
TRBJ2-5	once	TRBV6-1	-	TGTGCCAGCAGTGAATCTTCCGGTGACCAAGAGACCAAGTACTTC	CASSESSGDQETKYF
TRBJ2-7	many	TRBV11-2	TRBD1	TGTGCCAGCAGCACTCGACAGGGGGTTGGCTACGAGCAGTACTTC	CASSTRQGVGYEQYF
TRBJ2-5	many	TRBV5-1	TRBD1	TGCGCCAGCAGCTTGGCACCCATCTACAGGGGCCAAGAGACCCAGTACTTC	CASSLAPIYRGQETQYF
TRBJ2-7	many	TRBV29-1	TRBD2	TGCAGCGTCGCTACTAGCGGGAGTCAGGTCGAGCAGTACTTC	CSVATSGSQVEQYF
TRBJ2-5	many	TRBV6-5	-	TGTGCCAGCACCCGAGACGGCCAAGAGACCCAGTACTTC	CASTRDGQETQYF
TRBJ2-5	many	TRBV5-1	-	TGCGCCAGCAGCTTGGCGCGCCCCGATAGGGAGACCCAGTACTTC	CASSLARPDRETQYF
TRBJ2-5	-	TRBV15	-	TGTGCCACCAGCATTAGTTCGCCAGGGACCCAGTACTTC	CATSISSPGTQYF
TRBJ2-1	many	TRBV10-3	TRBD1	TGTGCCATCAGGGGACAGGGGTTTTTCGATGAGCAGTTCTTC	CAIRGQGFFDEQFF
TRBJ1-2	-	TRBV20-1	-	TGCAGTGCTAGAGGTCAAGGAGAATATGGCTACACCTTC	CSARGQGEYGYTF
TRBJ1-2	many	TRBV20-1	-	TGCAGTGCTAGAGATTCGAAGGGCTACACCTTC	CSARDSKGYTF
TRBJ1-2	many	TRBV5-6	TRBD1	TGTGCCAGCAGCTTGATCTTCCGAGACAGGGACGCGGGCTACACCTTC	CASSLIFRDRDAGYTF
TRBJ2-1	many	TRBV21-1	-	TGTGCCAGCAGCAAAAAAGGGACGGGACGTATATACAATGAGCAGTTCTTC	CASSKKGTGRIYNEQFF
TRBJ2-5	-	TRBV7-2	TRBD1	TGTGCCAGCAGCCCTCGGACAGGTTACGGAGAGACCCAGTACTTC	CASSPRTGYGETQYF
TRBJ2-5	many	TRBV11-3	TRBD2	TGTGCCAGCAGCTTATTTCCCCCTCTAGCGGGGGGGCAAAGGGACCAAGAGACCCAGTACTTC	CASSLFPPLAGGQRDQETQYF
TRBJ1-6	many	TRBV2	-	TGTGCCAGCAGTGAAGGGCAGTTGTATAGATTTAAGAGCTCCTATAATTCACCCCTCCACTTT	CASSEGQLYRFKSSYNSPLHF